This T cell receptor beta chain was found in a study of CD8+ T cells in alopecia areata. Study-wide points: For baseline CD8+ expansion, any link to response stays uncertain with one nonresponder.

Comments on this clone: Its antigen is unknown.

RNA, once extracted, was reverse transcribed into cDNA for use as the sequencing template. Sequencing was performed with immunoSEQ multiplex PCR; in TCRdb, only in-frame clones are kept and a portion is missing. The sample records tens of thousands of clones, about 70% being singletons. Treatment here: oral pan-JAK inhibitor, 5-10 mg twice daily. Peripheral blood, together with lesional scalp punch biopsies, was collected from alopecia areata patients. The CDR3 is 15 amino acids. Per germline, CDR1 MGHDK and CDR2 SYGVNS. Trimming shortened V by 4 bases and J by 0 bases, and 13 bases separated the two germline ends.

The sequencing used CD8+ T cells sorted from blood, collected between weeks 43 and 45, from a patient treated with tofacitinib. This TCR came from a human donor with alopecia areata. V is TRBV25-1 and J is TRBJ2-7, with D unresolved. In DNA, the CDR3 is TGTGCCAGCAGTGGGGTGGATAGCACCTCCTACGAGCAGTACTTC. The encoded protein is CASSGVDSTSYEQYF.